Each of the 10 T cell receptor beta chains below was sequenced from the same sample in a study of human T cells and chemical hapten exposure. TCRdb passed the RACE reads through MiXCR, listing each CDR3 protein once. The table includes some 97,000 distinct CDR3 sequences, 25% to 35% detected once. Time point indicated: patch test 3, about 24 weeks after DPC sensitization. The treatment: therapeutic diphenylcyclopropenone sensitization with weekly scalp DPC. Sequencing was performed on whole blood, taken in connection with sensitization to the hapten diphenylcyclopropenone (DPC). These receptors came from a man aged 35 to 55 with alopecia areata. Some clones in this sample may be carry-over from other donors' samples.

J is TRBJ2-5 and V is TRBV12-3 or TRBV12-4; 8 positions agree with TRBD1. The CDR3 spans 14 residues. Trimming at V came to 6 bases and at J to 5 bases, leaving 8 bases not matched to a gene. The CDR3, as DNA: TGTGCCAGCAGCTCCGACAGGGGAGGTGAGACCCAGTACTTC. This translates into CASSSDRGGETQYF.

A single count supports this clonotype. V gene TRBV12-3 or TRBV12-4 combines with J gene TRBJ2-1; 11 bases are shared with TRBD2. With 6 bases clipped from V and 10 bases from J, the junction kept 2 bases outside the gene matches. The CDR3 sequence is 12 residues long. CDR3 in amino acids: CASRSSGREQFF. Written as DNA, the CDR3 is TGTGCCAGCAGGTCTAGCGGGAGGGAGCAGTTCTTC.

This clonotype showed up just a few times. The chain uses TRBV29-1 and TRBJ2-1; D remains ambiguous. With 6 bases removed from V and 0 bases from J, the gap between germline ends came to 12 bases. The germline V gene has CDR1 SQVTM and CDR2 ANQGSEA. The CDR3 loop spans 14 amino acids. DNA of the CDR3: TGCAGCGTGGCGCTACTCCTCTCCTACAATGAGCAGTTCTTC. Its protein is CSVALLLSYNEQFF.

The CDR3 sequence is CASSRGLADTGELFF. For the CDR3, the DNA is TGTGCCAGCAGCCGCGGACTAGCGGACACCGGGGAGCTGTTTTTT. The V and J genes are TRBV14 and TRBJ2-2; TRBD2 matches 10 bases. V lost 4 bases, J lost 3 bases, and 2 bases stayed unmatched. Germline CDR1 is SGHDN and CDR2 is FVKESK. The CDR3 runs to 15 residues. The complete variable domain, with remaining parts taken from reference TRBV14 and TRBJ2-2, reads EAGVTQFPSHSVIEKGQTVTLRCDPISGHDNLYWYRRVMGKEIKFLLHFVKESKQDESGMPNNRFLAERTGGTYSTLKVQPAELEDSGVYFCASSRGLADTGELFFGEGSRLTVL.

V gene TRBV4-3 combines with J gene TRBJ2-6; the D call may be TRBD1 or TRBD2 (5 bases each). Germline V gives CDR1 LGHNA, CDR2 YSLEER. V gave up 2 bases and J gave up 0 bases, with 20 bases separating them. CDR3 length equals 20 residues. CDR3 in amino acids: CASSQRVGMGETSGANVLTF. The CDR3 DNA reads TGCGCCAGCAGCCAACGGGTGGGGATGGGGGAGACCTCTGGGGCCAACGTCCTGACTTTC.

V is TRBV29-1 and J is TRBJ2-5; maybe TRBD2 (5 bases). With 4 bases removed from V and 1 base from J, the gap between germline ends came to 10 bases. Germline V gene data show CDR1 as SQVTM and CDR2 as ANQGSEA. The CDR3 contains 13 residues. The chain's CDR3 is CSVGKRTQETQYF. The CDR3 DNA reads as TGCAGCGTTGGGAAGCGGACCCAAGAGACCCAGTACTTC.

The rearrangement joins TRBV5-1 to TRBJ2-7; 9 nucleotides line up with TRBD2. Germline lookup yields CDR1 SGHRS and CDR2 YFSETQ. This CDR3 has 15 residues. The J segment lost 4 bases and the V segment lost 3 bases, leaving 8 bases of the junction unmatched. The CDR3 nucleotides read TGCGCCAGCAGCTCCCGAGCTAGCGGGACTTACGAGCAGTACTTC. Translation: CASSSRASGTYEQYF.

This clonotype has more than one count but fewer than ten. This sequence joins TRBV2 and TRBJ2-5; D gene ambiguous. The CDR3 runs to 10 residues. V was pared by 5 bases and J by 5 bases, with 3 bases between. The germline gives CDR1 SNHLY, CDR2 FYNNEI. The CDR3, as DNA: TGTGCCAGCAGTAGCGAGACCCAGTACTTC. This sequence encodes CASSSETQYF.

In its sample, this clonotype was seen a few times. The rearrangement links TRBV7-7 to TRBJ2-5; 11 bases match TRBD1. The CDR3 is 14 amino acids. Per the germline V gene, CDR1 is SSHAT and CDR2 is FNYEAQ (reference sequence). The ends lost 3 bases at V and 4 bases at J; junction bases unmatched: 1. The CDR3 DNA follows: TGTGCCAGCAGCTTGGGGACAGGGGGAGAGACCCAGTACTTC. Protein: CASSLGTGGETQYF.

This clonotype was observed a handful of times. The chain has TRBV7-2 and TRBJ2-2; tentatively, D is TRBD1 (5 bases). With 6 bases removed from V and 6 bases from J, the gap between germline ends came to 17 bases. The CDR3 runs 15 residues. Germline CDR1 is SGHTA and CDR2 is FQGNSA. This chain's CDR3 is CASRDDRLRAGELFF. DNA for the CDR3: TGTGCCAGCAGAGACGACAGATTACGGGCCGGGGAGCTGTTTTTT. The entire variable domain, with the rest obtained from reference TRBV7-2 and TRBJ2-2, is as follows: GAGVSQSPSNKVTEKGKDVELRCDPISGHTALYWYRQSLGQGLEFLIYFQGNSAPDKSGLPSDRFSAERTGGSVSTLTIQRTQQEDSAVYLCASRDDRLRAGELFFGEGSRLTVL.